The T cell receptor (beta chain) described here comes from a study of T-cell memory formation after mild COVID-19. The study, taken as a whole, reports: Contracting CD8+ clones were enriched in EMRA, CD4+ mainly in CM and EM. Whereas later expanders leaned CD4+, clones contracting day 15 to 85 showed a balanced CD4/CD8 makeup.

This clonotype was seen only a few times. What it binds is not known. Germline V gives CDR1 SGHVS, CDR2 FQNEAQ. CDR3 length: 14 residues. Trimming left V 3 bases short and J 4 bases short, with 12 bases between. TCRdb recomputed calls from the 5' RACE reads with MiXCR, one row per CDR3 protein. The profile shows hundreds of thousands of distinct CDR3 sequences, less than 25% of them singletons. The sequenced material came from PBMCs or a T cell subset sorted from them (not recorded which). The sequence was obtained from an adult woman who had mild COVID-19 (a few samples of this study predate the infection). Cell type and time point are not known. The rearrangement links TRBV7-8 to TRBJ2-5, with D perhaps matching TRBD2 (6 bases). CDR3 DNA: TGTGCCAGCAGCTTGGTCGGGAGAACAGAGACCCAGTACTTC. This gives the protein CASSLVGRTETQYF.